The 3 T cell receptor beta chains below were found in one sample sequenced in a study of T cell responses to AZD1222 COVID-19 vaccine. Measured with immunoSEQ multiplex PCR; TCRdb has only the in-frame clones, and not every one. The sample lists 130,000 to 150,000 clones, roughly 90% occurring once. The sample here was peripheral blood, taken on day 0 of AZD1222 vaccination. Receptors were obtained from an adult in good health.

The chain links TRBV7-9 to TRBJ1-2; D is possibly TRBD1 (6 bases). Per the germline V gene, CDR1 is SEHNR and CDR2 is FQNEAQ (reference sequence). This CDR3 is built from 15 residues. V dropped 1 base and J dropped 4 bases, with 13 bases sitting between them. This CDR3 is CASSLVQGGVYGYTF. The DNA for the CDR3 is TGTGCCAGCAGCTTAGTACAGGGTGGGGTCTATGGCTACACCTTC.

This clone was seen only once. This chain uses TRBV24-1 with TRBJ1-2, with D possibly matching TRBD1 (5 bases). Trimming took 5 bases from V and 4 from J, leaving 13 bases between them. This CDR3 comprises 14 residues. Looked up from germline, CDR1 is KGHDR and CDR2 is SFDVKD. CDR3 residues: CATSGGTAPYGYTF. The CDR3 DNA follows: TGTGCCACCAGTGGTGGGACCGCGCCCTATGGCTACACCTTC.

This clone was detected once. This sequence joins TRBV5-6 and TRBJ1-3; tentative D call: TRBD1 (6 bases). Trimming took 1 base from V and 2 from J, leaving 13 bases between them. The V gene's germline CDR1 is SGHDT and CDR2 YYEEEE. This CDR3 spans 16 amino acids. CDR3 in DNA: TGTGCCAGCAGCTTGCGCAGGGGTATGGCTGGAAACACCATATATTTT. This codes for CASSLRRGMAGNTIYF.